The following is a T cell receptor beta chain sequence with its context. Its specificity is not known. Repertoires were generated with immunoSEQ multiplex PCR, while TCRdb's copy carries only in-frame clones and drops some. The profile shows around 65,000 clones, 88% of them singletons. With V trimmed by 1 base and J by 6 bases, 5 bases remained unmatched. CDR3 length equals 15 residues. Germline V gene data show CDR1 as KGHSH and CDR2 as LQKENI. This specimen belongs to a study of OX40 agonist ivuxolimab in advanced cancers. In the study overall: The drug used for patients, ivuxolimab, was an agonistic anti-OX40 (CD134) antibody. At approximately 80% male, the cohort had a mean age of 60 years, ranging from about 20 to 79. Whole-study findings and limits: Expanded peripheral T cell antigen specificity was not determined.

This specimen consisted of CD4+ or CD8+ T cells sorted from blood, obtained in a trial of the OX40 agonist ivuxolimab. The J gene is TRBJ2-2, the V gene TRBV18, with 7 bases fitting TRBD1. This TCR came from an adult with an advanced solid tumor such as melanoma, head and neck, liver or kidney cancer. CDR3 in amino acids: CASSPQGALAGELFF. The DNA of the CDR3 is TGTGCCAGCTCACCACAGGGGGCGTTGGCCGGGGAGCTGTTTTTT.